This TCR beta chain originates from a study of T and B cells in COVID-19 patients. On the study more broadly: Median age was 34 years in the recovered cohort and around 67 years in the active-infection cohort. Of 20 to 25 active-infection patients, over 9 were critically ill with mechanical ventilation or extracorporeal membrane oxygenation.

Trimming removed 1 base from V and 0 bases from J, with 13 bases in between. Germline assignment: CDR1 DFQATT and CDR2 SNEGSKA (reference sequence). The CDR3 is 16 residues long. Multiplex PCR with BIOMED2 TRB-A/B primer pools amplified TRB rearrangements. TCRdb called the multiplex PCR reads again in MiXCR, with one record for every CDR3 protein. Of just over 7,000 distinct CDR3 sequences in the sample, under 25% are singletons; the top ten hold 3% to 4%. Note on this clonotype: Its antigen is unidentified.

TRB was amplified from roughly 250-500 ng of blood genomic DNA. Findings and caveats of the study: Early severe-case samples and blood from mildly ill patients during symptoms were in short supply. In COVID-19 patients, T cell receptor beta variable and joining gene use was reportedly strongly skewed.

The chain employs TRBV20-1 and TRBJ1-5; D remains ambiguous. The sample comprised blood. The TCR comes from a human donor who had recovered from COVID-19. The CDR3 loop is CSARVGGGNSNQPQHF. CDR3 coding DNA: TGCAGTGCTAGAGTCGGCGGAGGGAATAGCAATCAGCCCCAGCATTTT.